The entry below gives a single T cell receptor (beta chain) sequence along with its context. Its specificity is unknown. The data belong to a study of blood T cells in healthy people across ages. Study observations and caveats: From one million sequenced T cells, diversity estimates were lower bounds.

PCR was performed a second time for about 7 to 12 cycles using a sample-barcoded 5' primer and a J-beta primer mix. The template-switch adaptor, which had 12 random nucleotides, put a tag on each cDNA molecule. Researchers report that each sample yielded at least 2.5 million CDR3-containing paired-end reads. A single record per CDR3 protein comes from TCRdb applying MiXCR to the 5' RACE reads. In the table there are about 1,600,000 distinct CDR3 sequences, approximately 40% of which are singletons. With 0 bases clipped from V and 0 bases from J, the junction kept 9 bases outside the gene matches. The germline gives CDR1 SGHRS, CDR2 YFSETQ. The CDR3 covers 17 residues.

The source material was blood. The TCR originated in a woman between 18 and 30 years old in good health. The chain recombines TRBV5-1 with TRBJ2-7, with 7 bases identical to TRBD1. The DNA for the CDR3 is TGCGCCAGCAGCTTGGCCCCGACAGGGCCCAGCTCCTACGAGCAGTACTTC. It specifies CASSLAPTGPSSYEQYF.